This entry lists 32 T cell receptor beta chains sequenced from one sample in a study of response to subunit inactivated influenza vaccine. MiXCR, run by TCRdb on the RT-PCR reads, gives a single entry per CDR3 protein. Here the sample spans over 150,000 distinct CDR3 sequences, about 11% being singletons. Source: CD8+ T cells sorted from PBMCs, taken roughly 24 months after vaccination. The receptors come from a man between 50 and 75 years old who received an inactivated influenza vaccine.

This clonotype showed up just a few times. This chain joins TRBV7-9 and TRBJ2-7; 8 nucleotides align to TRBD1. The V and J ends lost 5 bases and 0 bases, in that order; junction bases with no gene match: 6. The CDR3 covers 15 residues. Germline-derived CDR1 and CDR2 are SEHNR and FQNEAQ (reference sequence). The CDR3 coding sequence is TGTGCCAGCAGCCCGTCACAGGGGGACTCCTACGAGCAGTACTTC. It yields the protein CASSPSQGDSYEQYF.

At least ten counts were recorded for this clonotype. The gene calls are TRBV5-1 and TRBJ1-3; the match to TRBD1 covers 10 bases. Trimming at V came to 4 bases and at J to 0 bases, leaving 7 bases not matched to a gene. CDR3 length equals 17 residues. Germline V gene data show CDR1 as SGHRS and CDR2 as YFSETQ. The CDR3 bases are TGCGCCAGCAGCCCCGGGACAGGGGCCTTCTCTGGAAACACCATATATTTT. Translating it yields CASSPGTGAFSGNTIYF.

The chain links TRBV28 to TRBJ1-1; tentatively, D is TRBD1 (6 bases). The CDR3 consists of 15 residues. Trimming removed 7 bases at V and 0 bases at J, with 15 bases between. From germline, CDR1 is MDHEN and CDR2 SYDVKM. CDR3 amino acids: CASNLGQYMNTEAFF. CDR3 DNA sequence: TGTGCCAGCAACCTCGGACAGTACATGAACACTGAAGCTTTCTTT.

This chain connects TRBV4-3 to TRBJ2-1, with 8 bases lining up with TRBD2. The germline V gene encodes CDR1 LGHNA and CDR2 YSLEER. The CDR3 consists of 17 residues. V shed 0 bases, J shed 2 bases, and the junction held 6 bases outside the gene matches. CDR3 DNA sequence: TGCGCCAGCAGCCAAGATTTGGTAGCGGGGACCTACAATGAGCAGTTCTTC. Residues: CASSQDLVAGTYNEQFF.

The CDR3 sequence: CAISGVGRAGLYEQFF. The CDR3 DNA sequence: TGTGCCATCAGTGGAGTAGGGAGGGCCGGTTTGTATGAGCAGTTCTTC. The chain recombines TRBV10-3 with TRBJ2-1, with 7 bases fitting TRBD2. The CDR3 has 16 residues. Germline V lookup: CDR1 ENHRY, CDR2 SYGVKD. After removal of 4 bases from V and 8 bases from J, the junction contained 14 bases not matched to a gene.

The V gene is TRBV9, the J gene TRBJ2-5, with D possibly matching TRBD2 (6 bases). CDR3 length: 15 amino acids. Germline assignment: CDR1 SGDLS and CDR2 YYNGEE. Trimming left V 0 bases short and J 4 bases short, with 13 bases between. The CDR3 DNA follows: TGTGCCAGCAGCGTAGGGATCGGGGGTCCAGAGACCCAGTACTTC. Amino acids: CASSVGIGGPETQYF.

The chain combines TRBV9 with TRBJ2-5; possible D gene TRBD1, 6 bases. The CDR3 totals 15 residues. V dropped 2 bases and J dropped 4 bases, with 15 bases sitting between them. Per germline, CDR1 SGDLS and CDR2 YYNGEE. The CDR3 reads CASSVSGVFGETQYF. CDR3 sequence (DNA): TGTGCCAGCAGCGTTTCAGGGGTGTTCGGAGAGACCCAGTACTTC.

The rearrangement links TRBV6-5 to TRBJ2-1; D remains unclear. Germline CDR1 reads MNHEY; CDR2 reads SVGAGI. V was trimmed by 3 bases and J by 5 bases, leaving 14 bases between them. There are 15 residues in the CDR3. The CDR3 sequence is CASSYSIVLDNEQFF. The CDR3 nucleotides are TGTGCCAGCAGTTATAGCATAGTTCTAGACAATGAGCAGTTCTTC.

The V call is TRBV12-3 or TRBV12-4, the J call TRBJ2-7, with 9 bases that match TRBD1. The CDR3 covers 13 residues. V lost 5 bases, J lost 6 bases, and 5 bases stayed unmatched. In DNA, the CDR3 is TGTGCCAGCAGTCCAACGACAGGGGGCGAGCAGTACTTC. Its protein product is CASSPTTGGEQYF.

This clonotype came up many times. The chain carries TRBV20-1 and TRBJ2-1; 8 bases align to TRBD2. The length of the CDR3 is 16 residues. The V segment lost 3 bases and the J segment 0 bases; nucleotides outside the gene matches: 7. Germline CDR1 reads DFQATT; CDR2 reads SNEGSKA (reference sequence). In nucleotides, the CDR3 is TGCAGTGCTAGCCATAGCGGGGTTAGCTCCTACAATGAGCAGTTCTTC. The encoded protein is CSASHSGVSSYNEQFF.

Only a few counts were recorded for this clonotype. The V and J genes are TRBV11-1 and TRBJ2-5; 11 positions agree with TRBD2. Looked up from germline, CDR1 is SGHAT and CDR2 is FQDESV (reference sequence). The CDR3 consists of 19 residues. V dropped 0 bases and J dropped 3; count of bases not matched to a gene: 12. The CDR3 protein is CASSLARQLAGAKEETQYF. In DNA, the CDR3 is TGTGCCAGCAGCTTAGCGAGGCAACTAGCGGGAGCAAAGGAAGAGACCCAGTACTTC.

This clonotype was picked up a small number of times. This chain connects TRBV7-9 to TRBJ2-7; D is unresolved. The germline V gene encodes CDR1 SEHNR and CDR2 FQNEAQ (reference sequence). The CDR3 has 14 amino acids. The V end was cut by 1 base, the J end by 3 bases, with 10 bases between. The DNA for the CDR3 is TGTGCCAGCAGCTTAGAGGGCGGATTCTACGAGCAGTACTTC. Translated, it gives CASSLEGGFYEQYF.

This clonotype was counted a few times. This chain uses TRBV7-8 with TRBJ1-1; D possibly corresponds to TRBD1 (6 bases). V lost 5 bases, J lost 4 bases, and 8 bases lay in between. Germline CDR1 SGHVS, CDR2 FQNEAQ. The CDR3 contains 12 residues. For the CDR3, the DNA is TGTGCCAGCAGCCGGACAGCCACTGAAGCTTTCTTT. Its translation is CASSRTATEAFF.

The chain has TRBV5-1 and TRBJ2-7, with 7 bases identical to TRBD1. Trimming cost V 3 bases and J 1 base; bases outside gene matches: 7. Germline-derived CDR1 and CDR2 are SGHRS and YFSETQ. CDR3 length: 15 residues. As DNA, the CDR3 is TGCGCCAGCAGCTCGACAGGGATTTGGTCCTACGAGCAGTACTTC. Its protein product is CASSSTGIWSYEQYF. The full variable domain, in which reference TRBV5-1 and TRBJ2-7 provide the parts outside the CDR3, is KAGVTQTPRYLIKTRGQQVTLSCSPISGHRSVSWYQQTPGQGLQFLFEYFSETQRNKGNFPGRFSGRQFSNSRSEMNVSTLELGDSALYLCASSSTGIWSYEQYFGPGTRLTVT.

Remarks on this clonotype: Just one base apart from a much larger clone, this may be a read error. The chain carries TRBV5-6 and TRBJ2-1; D may be TRBD1 (6 bases). Deletions cut 4 bases from V and 0 bases from J, with 11 bases between. Germline lookup yields CDR1 SGHDT and CDR2 YYEEEE. The CDR3 contains 15 residues. CDR3 amino acids: CASSGVGASYNEQFF. CDR3 bases: TGTGCCAGCAGCGGCGTGGGGGCCTCCTACAATGAGCAGTTCTTC.

This clonotype was found many times. The chain employs TRBV7-9 and TRBJ2-1, with 7 bases identical to TRBD2. The germline V gene encodes CDR1 SEHNR and CDR2 FQNEAQ (reference sequence). V lost 5 bases, J lost 3 bases, and 10 bases stayed unmatched. The CDR3 is 16 residues long. The CDR3 loop reads CASSPRGDLIYNEQFF. The CDR3 DNA reads TGTGCCAGCAGCCCTCGGGGGGACCTAATCTACAATGAGCAGTTCTTC.

The J gene is TRBJ2-1, the V gene TRBV7-8; TRBD2 agrees at 12 bases. Trimming took 5 bases from V and 5 from J; bases not matched to a gene: 7. CDR1 and CDR2 (germline): SGHVS, FQNEAQ. The CDR3 contains 16 residues. The CDR3 loop reads CASSARLAGDNNEQFF. CDR3 DNA sequence: TGTGCCAGCAGCGCAAGACTAGCGGGGGATAACAATGAGCAGTTCTTC.

This clonotype was detected only a few times. The chain has TRBV12-3 or TRBV12-4 and TRBJ2-3, with TRBD2 matching over 11 bases. The V segment lost 6 bases and the J segment 3 bases; nucleotides outside the gene matches: 5. The length of the CDR3 is 15 residues. CDR3 coding DNA: TGTGCCAGCAGCCAACTAGCGGGGGAGACAGATACGCAGTATTTT. This codes for CASSQLAGETDTQYF.

This clonotype was counted between two and nine times. The chain uses TRBV11-1 and TRBJ1-2, with TRBD1 matching over 10 bases. V was clipped by 0 bases and J by 3 bases; unmatched bases: 10. CDR3 length: 18 amino acids. Germline CDR1 reads SGHAT; CDR2 reads FQDESV (reference sequence). CDR3 sequence reads: CASSLARDRGKVDYGYTF. The CDR3 region has the DNA TGTGCCAGCAGCTTAGCCCGGGACAGGGGCAAGGTGGACTATGGCTACACCTTC.

This clonotype was counted only a few times. The chain recombines TRBV9 with TRBJ2-2; either TRBD1 or TRBD2 may supply D (6 bases each). Germline V lookup: CDR1 SGDLS, CDR2 YYNGEE. The germline V and J ends were trimmed by 0 bases and 5 bases, with 14 bases remaining between them. This CDR3 contains 16 residues. CDR3 nucleotides: TGTGCCAGCAGCGTAGGTGGGGGGCGCGATACCGGGGAGCTGTTTTTT. Residues: CASSVGGGRDTGELFF.

The chain has TRBV14 and TRBJ2-1; TRBD2 might be the D (6 bases). Germline lookup yields CDR1 SGHDN and CDR2 FVKESK. V was pared by 2 bases and J by 0 bases, with 8 bases between. The CDR3 covers 15 residues. The DNA of the CDR3 is TGTGCCAGCAGCCAATGGGGGGACTCCTACAATGAGCAGTTCTTC. This sequence encodes CASSQWGDSYNEQFF.

This clonotype showed up just a few times. The chain couples TRBV12-5 to TRBJ1-1, with a tentative D call TRBD1 (5 bases). V was pared by 2 bases and J by 1 base, with 14 bases between. Per the germline V gene, CDR1 is LGHNT and CDR2 is FRNRAP. The length of the CDR3 is 16 residues. CDR3 loop: CASGLYGGVTNTEAFF. As DNA, the CDR3 is TGTGCTAGTGGTTTGTACGGGGGGGTGACGAACACTGAAGCTTTCTTT.

The chain links TRBV9 to TRBJ2-1; D unresolved. V was trimmed by 5 bases and J by 0 bases, leaving 12 bases between them. From germline, CDR1 is SGDLS and CDR2 YYNGEE. The CDR3 has 15 amino acids. The CDR3 nucleotides are TGTGCCAGCAGTGAGGACGGTCGCTCCTACAATGAGCAGTTCTTC. It codes for CASSEDGRSYNEQFF.

As for this clonotype: A much bigger clone sits one base away, suggesting this may be a read error. V is TRBV7-2 and J is TRBJ1-2; 9 bases fit TRBD1. There are 14 residues in the CDR3. V trimming: 6 bases; J trimming: 8 bases; junction bases outside the gene matches: 10. CDR1 is SGHTA and CDR2 is FQGNSA in the germline V gene. DNA of the CDR3: TGTGCCAGCAGTACAACCGGGACAGGGCAAGGCTACACCTTC. Its translation is CASSTTGTGQGYTF.

This clonotype was observed a few times. Possible read error: a much larger clone is one base away. The chain employs TRBV6-5 and TRBJ2-1, with 11 nucleotides matching TRBD2. Germline V gene sequence: CDR1 MNHEY, CDR2 SVGAGI. The CDR3 consists of 15 residues. Losses at the gene ends were 5 bases for V and 0 bases for J; bases not matched to a gene: 0. The CDR3, as DNA: TGTGCCAGCAGTACTAGCGGGAGCTCCTACAATGAGCAGTTCTTC. This codes for CASSTSGSSYNEQFF.

In DNA, the CDR3 is TGTGCCAGCAGTTTTCCCGGCGGGAACGCCTACAATGAGCAGTTCTTC. This encodes CASSFPGGNAYNEQFF. The chain couples TRBV28 to TRBJ2-1, with D perhaps TRBD2 (6 bases). The CDR3 contains 16 residues. Trimming took 3 bases from V and 2 from J, leaving 14 bases between them. From germline, CDR1 is MDHEN and CDR2 SYDVKM. The entire variable domain, with the rest obtained from reference TRBV28 and TRBJ2-1, is as follows: DVKVTQSSRYLVKRTGEKVFLECVQDMDHENMFWYRQDPGLGLRLIYFSYDVKMKEKGDIPEGYSVSREKKERFSLILESASTNQTSMYLCASSFPGGNAYNEQFFGPGTRLTVL.

This clonotype turned up a few times. The CDR3 region is CSAFWTSGKETQYF. The CDR3 DNA reads as TGCAGTGCTTTTTGGACTAGCGGAAAAGAGACCCAGTACTTC. The V call is TRBV20-1, the J call TRBJ2-5, with 10 positions matching TRBD2. V lost 5 bases, J lost 3 bases, and 6 bases stayed unmatched. The CDR3 has 14 residues. Germline V gene data show CDR1 as DFQATT and CDR2 as SNEGSKA (reference sequence).

In its sample, this clonotype was seen a few times. The rearrangement links TRBV10-3 to TRBJ1-3; 7 positions match TRBD1. The CDR3 sequence is 14 residues long. CDR1 and CDR2 (germline): ENHRY, SYGVKD. J gave up 1 base and V 6 bases, and 3 bases lay outside the gene matches. DNA of the CDR3: TGTGCCATCAGCGACAGGGCTTCTGGAAACACCATATATTTT. Its protein is CAISDRASGNTIYF.

This clonotype was observed many times. J is TRBJ1-1 and V is TRBV4-2; TRBD1 is a possible D gene (5 bases). Germline V gene sequence: CDR1 LGHNA, CDR2 YNFKEQ. The CDR3 covers 13 residues. Trimming removed 1 base at V and 4 bases at J, with 7 bases between. CDR3 in DNA: TGTGCCAGCAGCCAAGTGGGGGTCACTGAAGCTTTCTTT. Protein product: CASSQVGVTEAFF.

This clonotype was seen a handful of times. The chain combines TRBV6-2 or TRBV6-3 with TRBJ2-7; tentatively, D is TRBD1 (6 bases). This CDR3 comprises 13 residues. V was shortened by 7 bases and J by 0 bases, with 10 bases between the two germline ends. CDR1 MNHEY and CDR2 SVGEGT come from the germline V gene. The CDR3 bases are TGTGCCAGCATGAGGACAGACTCCTACGAGCAGTACTTC. Residues: CASMRTDSYEQYF.

This clonotype was recorded once. A much bigger clone sits one base away, suggesting this may be a read error. This sequence joins TRBV6-6 and TRBJ2-1; D unresolved. The CDR3 sequence is 12 residues long. The germline V gene encodes CDR1 MNHNY and CDR2 SVGAGI (reference sequence). Trimming left V 2 bases short and J 6 bases short, with 5 bases between. CDR3 DNA: TGTGCCAGCAGTTACCCCCTCAATGAGCAGTTCTTC. Its translation: CASSYPLNEQFF.

The rearrangement uses TRBV13 and TRBJ2-5, with TRBD2 as a possible D gene (6 bases). V lost 5 bases, J lost 5 bases, and 15 bases lay in between. Germline CDR1 PRHDT, CDR2 FYEKMQ (reference sequence). The CDR3 contains 14 residues. CDR3: CASSLRDFQETQYF. CDR3 nucleotides: TGTGCCAGCAGCCTCCGGGACTTTCAGGAGACCCAGTACTTC.